This entry lists 31 T cell receptor beta chains sequenced from one sample in a study of graft-versus-host responses after intestinal transplantation. What these receptors recognize is not known. Clones were read by immunoSEQ multiplex PCR, and TCRdb kept only the in-frame ones, dropping some. The sample yields approximately 90,000 clones, 88% seen once. This material consisted of unstimulated CD4+ T cells sorted from spleen or lymph node cells, taken before transplant. These receptors came from a human donor who was the organ donor for an intestinal transplant.

The V and J genes are TRBV6-5 and TRBJ1-1; possible D gene TRBD1, 5 bases. V was trimmed by 5 bases and J by 3 bases, leaving 16 bases between them. This CDR3 spans 15 amino acids. Germline V lookup: CDR1 MNHEY, CDR2 SVGAGI. The CDR3 protein is CASSGYGGTDTEAFF. DNA for the CDR3: TGTGCCAGCAGTGGATACGGGGGTACGGACACTGAAGCTTTCTTT.

The J gene is TRBJ2-4, the V gene TRBV11-2, with TRBD2 identical over 7 bases. The germline gives CDR1 SGHAT, CDR2 FQNNGV. Trimming cost V 4 bases and J 6 bases; bases outside gene matches: 6. CDR3 size: 14 residues. This CDR3 reads CASSSGWGGNIQYF. The CDR3 region has the DNA TGTGCCAGCAGCTCAGGTTGGGGGGGAAACATTCAGTACTTC.

The V and J genes are TRBV7-9 and TRBJ1-2; D uncertain. Germline CDR1 and CDR2: SEHNR and FQNEAQ (reference sequence). Trimming removed 5 bases at V and 4 bases at J, with 14 bases between. CDR3 length: 14 residues. The CDR3 DNA follows: TGTGCCAGCAGCCCGCGGGAGTTGGGCTATGGCTACACCTTC. It yields the protein CASSPRELGYGYTF.

This sequence joins TRBV7-6 and TRBJ1-1; D not resolved. Per the germline V gene, CDR1 is SGHVS and CDR2 is FNYEAQ. The length of the CDR3 is 12 residues. Trimming left V 5 bases short and J 4 bases short, with 8 bases between. The DNA of the CDR3 is TGTGCCAGCAGCCCCTCGTTCACTGAAGCTTTCTTT. Translated: CASSPSFTEAFF.

V usage is TRBV6-6 and J usage is TRBJ2-7; TRBD1 aligns across 7 bases. The V gene's germline CDR1 is MNHNY and CDR2 SVGAGI (reference sequence). With 6 bases clipped from V and 6 bases from J, the junction kept 11 bases outside the gene matches. The CDR3 totals 14 residues. CDR3: CASSLTGVVVEQYF. CDR3 nucleotide sequence: TGTGCCAGCAGCCTCACAGGGGTAGTCGTCGAGCAGTACTTC.

This clone came up a few times. This chain links TRBV5-1 with TRBJ2-7; D is perhaps TRBD1 (6 bases). The V end lost 3 bases, the J end lost 2 bases, and 9 bases lay between the germline ends. CDR3 length equals 13 residues. Germline CDR1 reads SGHRS; CDR2 reads YFSETQ. The CDR3 coding sequence is TGCGCCAGCAGCTGGGACATCGCCTACGAGCAGTACTTC. As protein: CASSWDIAYEQYF.

The rearrangement links TRBV11-2 to TRBJ1-2; a weak D match, TRBD1 (6 bases). The V and J ends lost 2 bases and 5 bases respectively, with 12 bases between them. This CDR3 has 14 residues. Germline V CDR1 and CDR2: SGHAT, FQNNGV. Here the CDR3 reads CASSLRGNLYGYTF. The CDR3 DNA sequence: TGTGCCAGCAGCTTAAGGGGGAATTTGTATGGCTACACCTTC. Filled out from reference TRBV11-2 and TRBJ1-2, the complete variable domain reads EAGVAQSPRYKIIEKRQSVAFWCNPISGHATLYWYQQILGQGPKLLIQFQNNGVVDDSQLPKDRFSAERLKGVDSTLKIQPAKLEDSAVYLCASSLRGNLYGYTFGSGTRLTVV.

The genes are TRBV6-6 and TRBJ1-1; unclear D gene. Deletions cut 2 bases from V and 4 bases from J, with 11 bases between. Germline V gives CDR1 MNHNY, CDR2 SVGAGI (reference sequence). CDR3 length: 14 residues. CDR3 protein: CASSYRRGVTEAFF. The CDR3 DNA sequence: TGTGCCAGCAGTTACCGCCGGGGTGTCACTGAAGCTTTCTTT.

This clone was seen more than once but under ten times. The genes are TRBV6-5 and TRBJ2-7; 8 nucleotides align to TRBD2. This CDR3 is 14 amino acids long. V lost 6 bases, J lost 7 bases, and 11 bases stayed unmatched. Germline values: CDR1 MNHEY, CDR2 SVGAGI. As DNA, the CDR3 is TGTGCCAGCAGGGAACCGGGGGGGCCAGGGGAGCAGTACTTC. Its protein is CASREPGGPGEQYF.

The V and J genes are TRBV25-1 and TRBJ2-7; 10 bases align to TRBD1. V lost 3 bases and J lost 4; bases outside the gene matches: 6. Germline V gene data show CDR1 as MGHDK and CDR2 as SYGVNS. The CDR3 consists of 15 residues. CDR3 coding DNA: TGTGCCAGCAGTGACGCGGGACAGGGGATTTACGAGCAGTACTTC. Translating it yields CASSDAGQGIYEQYF.

This sequence joins TRBV5-1 and TRBJ2-3; TRBD2 is a possible D gene (6 bases). Germline-derived CDR1 and CDR2 are SGHRS and YFSETQ. With 4 bases removed from V and 4 bases from J, the gap between germline ends came to 22 bases. The CDR3 consists of 17 residues. The CDR3 region is CASSLERGGEGPDTQYF. The DNA for the CDR3 is TGCGCCAGCAGCCTAGAACGAGGCGGGGAAGGGCCAGATACGCAGTATTTT. Using reference TRBV5-1 and TRBJ2-3 for the parts outside the CDR3, the full variable domain is KAGVTQTPRYLIKTRGQQVTLSCSPISGHRSVSWYQQTPGQGLQFLFEYFSETQRNKGNFPGRFSGRQFSNSRSEMNVSTLELGDSALYLCASSLERGGEGPDTQYFGPGTRLTVL.

The chain carries TRBV6-5 and TRBJ1-1; tentatively, D is TRBD1 (5 bases). This CDR3 spans 15 amino acids. Germline V gene data show CDR1 as MNHEY and CDR2 as SVGAGI. The V end was cut by 2 bases, the J end by 5 bases, with 15 bases between. CDR3 amino acids: CASSYTDSRGTEAFF. For the CDR3, the DNA is TGTGCCAGCAGTTACACAGACAGCCGTGGGACTGAAGCTTTCTTT.

The chain has TRBV9 and TRBJ1-1, with unresolved D. The CDR3 totals 12 residues. The germline V gene has CDR1 SGDLS and CDR2 YYNGEE. V was clipped by 8 bases and J by 8 bases, with 16 bases between them. CDR3 in DNA: TGTGCCAGTTCTTCATTACTAGGGGAAGCTTTCTTT. This gives the protein CASSSLLGEAFF. The full variable domain, with the rest looked up from reference TRBV9 and TRBJ1-1, is DSGVTQTPKHLITATGQRVTLRCSPRSGDLSVYWYQQSLDQGLQFLIQYYNGEERAKGNILERFSAQQFPDLHSELNLSSLELGDSALYFCASSSLLGEAFFGQGTRLTVV.

The chain links TRBV2 to TRBJ1-5; the D is unclear. The CDR3 runs to 13 residues. V was cut by 6 bases and J by 5 bases, with 11 bases left in between. Per the germline V gene, CDR1 is SNHLY and CDR2 is FYNNEI. In nucleotides, the CDR3 is TGTGCCAGCAGAGCGGCGGGCGATCAGCCCCAGCATTTT. Protein sequence: CASRAAGDQPQHF.

The J gene is TRBJ1-4, the V gene TRBV30; D remains unclear. CDR1 and CDR2 from the germline V gene are GTSNPN and SVGIG (reference sequence). This CDR3 is built from 14 residues. V was trimmed by 3 bases and J by 11 bases, leaving 19 bases between them. CDR3 amino acids: CAWRRLATPGKLFF. CDR3 in DNA: TGTGCCTGGAGGCGCCTAGCCACGCCTGGGAAACTGTTTTTT.

The chain links TRBV5-1 to TRBJ2-7; 7 bases are a match to TRBD2. Germline V gene lookup returns CDR1 SGHRS and CDR2 YFSETQ. The CDR3 spans 17 residues. With V trimmed by 0 bases and J by 0 bases, 9 bases remained unmatched. CDR3: CASSLASGGSFSYEQYF. The CDR3 DNA is TGCGCCAGCAGCTTGGCCTCTGGCGGGAGCTTCTCCTACGAGCAGTACTTC.

This chain connects TRBV11-3 to TRBJ1-4, with D tentatively TRBD1 (6 bases). Trimming cost V 5 bases and J 8 bases, with 18 bases left between them. This CDR3 has 15 residues. Germline-derived CDR1 and CDR2 are SGHNT and YENEEA. CDR3 in amino acids: CASSQWGGRVEKLFF. DNA for the CDR3: TGTGCCAGCAGCCAATGGGGGGGGCGCGTCGAAAAACTGTTTTTT. Full variable domain (remainder filled in from reference TRBV11-3 and TRBJ1-4): EAGVVQSPRYKIIEKKQPVAFWCNPISGHNTLYWYLQNLGQGPELLIRYENEEAVDDSQLPKDRFSAERLKGVDSTLKIQPAELGDSAVYLCASSQWGGRVEKLFFGSGTQLSVL.

V and J are TRBV5-1 and TRBJ1-1; possible D gene TRBD1, 6 bases. Germline V lookup: CDR1 SGHRS, CDR2 YFSETQ. V was shortened by 4 bases and J by 8 bases, with 15 bases between the two germline ends. The CDR3 totals 13 residues. CDR3 nucleotide sequence: TGCGCCAGCAGCCCAACAGGGAGTGGGGAAGCTTTCTTT. Encoded protein: CASSPTGSGEAFF. The entire variable domain, with the rest obtained from reference TRBV5-1 and TRBJ1-1, is as follows: KAGVTQTPRYLIKTRGQQVTLSCSPISGHRSVSWYQQTPGQGLQFLFEYFSETQRNKGNFPGRFSGRQFSNSRSEMNVSTLELGDSALYLCASSPTGSGEAFFGQGTRLTVV.

This clone has only one observation. The rearrangement uses TRBV7-2 and TRBJ2-1, with D tentatively TRBD2 (6 bases). There are 17 residues in the CDR3. The ends were cut back, 5 bases at V and 4 bases at J, with 21 bases in the middle. Germline V gene sequence: CDR1 SGHTA, CDR2 FQGNSA. The CDR3 sequence: CASSAPRDSSTYNEQFF. The CDR3 coding sequence is TGTGCCAGCAGCGCCCCCCGGGACTCGTCCACTTACAATGAGCAGTTCTTC. Filled out from reference TRBV7-2 and TRBJ2-1, the complete variable domain reads GAGVSQSPSNKVTEKGKDVELRCDPISGHTALYWYRQSLGQGLEFLIYFQGNSAPDKSGLPSDRFSAERTGGSVSTLTIQRTQQEDSAVYLCASSAPRDSSTYNEQFFGPGTRLTVL.

The V and J genes are TRBV28 and TRBJ2-7; 12 bases map to TRBD2. CDR3 length equals 18 residues. CDR1 is MDHEN and CDR2 is SYDVKM in the germline V gene. After removal of 2 bases from V and 0 bases from J, the junction contained 8 bases not matched to a gene. CDR3 coding DNA: TGTGCCAGCAGTTTACCTCTGAAACTAGCGGGGGGCTCCTACGAGCAGTACTTC. It codes for CASSLPLKLAGGSYEQYF.

This clone showed up just a few times. The chain joins TRBV4-1 to TRBJ2-7; perhaps TRBD1 as D (6 bases). V was shortened by 2 bases and J by 9 bases, with 11 bases between the two germline ends. Per the germline V gene, CDR1 is MGHRA and CDR2 is YSYEKL. The CDR3 contains 12 residues. The CDR3 bases are TGCGCCAGCAGCCAAACAGGGTTACGGCAGTACTTC. This sequence encodes CASSQTGLRQYF.

This chain uses TRBV19 with TRBJ2-3, with 14 bases identical to TRBD2. Looked up from germline, CDR1 is LNHDA and CDR2 is SQIVND (reference sequence). This CDR3 is 15 amino acids long. V lost 6 bases, J lost 4 bases, and 3 bases stayed unmatched. The CDR3 DNA follows: TGTGCCAGTAGGGGACTAGCGGGAGTCGCAGATACGCAGTATTTT. Translated: CASRGLAGVADTQYF.

V and J are TRBV27 and TRBJ1-4; D is undetermined. The CDR3 contains 16 residues. Germline CDR1 is MNHEY and CDR2 is SMNVEV (reference sequence). V was pared by 8 bases and J by 0 bases, with 16 bases between. CDR3 region: CASSRGAYATNEKLFF. CDR3 DNA sequence: TGTGCCAGCTCCCGCGGCGCCTATGCAACTAATGAAAAACTGTTTTTT. The whole variable domain, filled in from reference TRBV27 and TRBJ1-4, reads EAQVTQNPRYLITVTGKKLTVTCSQNMNHEYMSWYRQDPGLGLRQIYYSMNVEVTDKGDVPEGYKVSRKEKRNFPLILESPSPNQTSLYFCASSRGAYATNEKLFFGSGTQLSVL.

The chain employs TRBV4-3 and TRBJ2-7; 9 nucleotides align to TRBD2. The V segment lost 0 bases and the J segment 4 bases; nucleotides outside the gene matches: 10. Germline CDR1 LGHNA, CDR2 YSLEER. The CDR3 has 17 amino acids. The CDR3 sequence is CASSQDSRASGTYEQYF. In nucleotides, the CDR3 is TGCGCCAGCAGCCAAGATTCCAGGGCTAGCGGGACGTACGAGCAGTACTTC.

The J gene is TRBJ2-7, the V gene TRBV7-2, with 7 positions matching TRBD2. Germline V CDR1 and CDR2: SGHTA, FQGNSA. The ends lost 1 base at V and 0 bases at J; junction bases unmatched: 0. The CDR3 contains 14 residues. This CDR3 reads CASSLGLASYEQYF. DNA of the CDR3: TGTGCCAGCAGCTTAGGACTAGCCTCCTACGAGCAGTACTTC.

This sequence joins TRBV13 and TRBJ2-1; tentative D call: TRBD1 (6 bases). The CDR3 loop spans 13 amino acids. CDR1 and CDR2 (germline): PRHDT, FYEKMQ (reference sequence). The V end was cut by 5 bases, the J end by 10 bases, with 15 bases between. In DNA form, the CDR3 reads TGTGCCAGCAGCCAACTGACCCAGGGGGAGCAGTTCTTC. Translated: CASSQLTQGEQFF.

This chain joins TRBV5-5 and TRBJ1-5, with a tentative D call TRBD1 (6 bases). Germline lookup yields CDR1 SGHKS and CDR2 YYEKEE (reference sequence). This CDR3 contains 15 residues. With 6 bases removed from V and 4 bases from J, the gap between germline ends came to 17 bases. CDR3: CASNLYRVGNQPQHF. The CDR3 DNA sequence: TGTGCCAGCAACTTATACAGGGTTGGTAATCAGCCCCAGCATTTT. The full variable domain, completed using reference TRBV5-5 and TRBJ1-5, is DAGVTQSPTHLIKTRGQQVTLRCSPISGHKSVSWYQQVLGQGPQFIFQYYEKEERGRGNFPDRFSARQFPNYSSELNVNALLLGDSALYLCASNLYRVGNQPQHFGDGTRLSIL.

This clone has just one count. The chain carries TRBV6-1 and TRBJ1-1, with 7 bases aligning to TRBD1. Per germline, CDR1 MNHNS and CDR2 SASEGT. The CDR3 runs to 14 residues. Unmatched junction bases numbered 7, after V lost 3 bases and J lost 6 bases. The CDR3 DNA follows: TGTGCCAGCAGTGATGACAGGGTTAGGGCTGAAGCTTTCTTT. Translation gives CASSDDRVRAEAFF.

This chain links TRBV29-1 with TRBJ2-2; 7 nucleotides align to TRBD1. Trimming at V came to 6 bases and at J to 6 bases, leaving 7 bases not matched to a gene. The length of the CDR3 is 13 residues. In germline, CDR1 is SQVTM, CDR2 ANQGSEA. CDR3 in DNA: TGCAGCGTCCCCGACAGGGCCGCCGGGGAGCTGTTTTTT. Protein: CSVPDRAAGELFF.

This chain uses TRBV2 with TRBJ1-4; D gene unclear. The V and J ends lost 7 bases and 4 bases respectively, with 13 bases between them. Germline V gene data show CDR1 as SNHLY and CDR2 as FYNNEI. This CDR3 has 14 amino acids. CDR3 sequence reads: CASTERGFNEKLFF. The DNA of the CDR3 is TGTGCCAGCACCGAACGGGGTTTTAATGAAAAACTGTTTTTT. Together with reference TRBV2 and TRBJ1-4, the CDR3 gives the full variable domain: EPEVTQTPSHQVTQMGQEVILRCVPISNHLYFYWYRQILGQKVEFLVSFYNNEISEKSEIFDDQFSVERPDGSNFTLKIRSTKLEDSAMYFCASTERGFNEKLFFGSGTQLSVL.

The chain is built from TRBV10-1 and TRBJ1-3, with TRBD1 identical over 9 bases. Germline V gene data show CDR1 as WNHNN and CDR2 as SYGVQD (reference sequence). The CDR3 length is 19 residues. V shed 4 bases and J 0 bases; nucleotides not matched to a gene: 13. CDR3 DNA sequence: TGCGCCAGCAGTGGTGGATGGGACAGGGCAAGGATCTCTGGAAACACCATATATTTT. It yields the protein CASSGGWDRARISGNTIYF.